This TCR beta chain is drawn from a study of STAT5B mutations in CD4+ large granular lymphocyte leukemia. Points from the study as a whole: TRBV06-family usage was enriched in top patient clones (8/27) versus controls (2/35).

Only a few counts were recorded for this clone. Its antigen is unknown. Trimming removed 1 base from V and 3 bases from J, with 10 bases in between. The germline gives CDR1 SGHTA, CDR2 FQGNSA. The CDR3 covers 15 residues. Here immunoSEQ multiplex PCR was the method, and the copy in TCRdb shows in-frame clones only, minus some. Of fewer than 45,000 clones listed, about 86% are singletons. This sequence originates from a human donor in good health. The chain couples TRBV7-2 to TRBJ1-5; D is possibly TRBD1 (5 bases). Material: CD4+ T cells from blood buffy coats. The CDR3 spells CASSLGGGNNQPQHF. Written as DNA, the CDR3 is TGTGCCAGCAGCTTAGGGGGGGGAAACAATCAGCCCCAGCATTTT.